The rows below give T cell receptor beta chains drawn from one sample of a study of blood T cells in healthy people across ages. TCRdb redid the calling of the 5' RACE reads with MiXCR, one entry per CDR3 protein. The data contain roughly 800,000 distinct CDR3 sequences, roughly 64% of them singletons. Material: blood. The receptors were gathered from a man between 25 and 39 years old in good health. The conserved cysteine and the conserved F or W are not part of the CDR3 here. Each record gives: CDR3 protein, J gene, V gene.

SAPGPQETQY,TRBJ2-5,TRBV20-1
ASSNPQERNNEQF,TRBJ2-1,TRBV4-1
ASTEAGTKTQY,TRBJ2-5,TRBV6-5
TSSAQTHPNEQF,TRBJ2-1,TRBV7-2
ASSLSLAGEQF,TRBJ2-1,TRBV12-3/TRBV12-4
ASSYGWNIQY,TRBJ2-4,TRBV6-2/TRBV6-3
ASSYIGYT,TRBJ1-2,TRBV28
ASSYQASTGGYT,TRBJ1-2,TRBV12-3/TRBV12-4
ASSLTTTSTDTQY,TRBJ2-3,TRBV5-5
SALGGYEQY,TRBJ2-7,TRBV20-1
AINRDFNTDTQY,TRBJ2-3,TRBV10-3
AIGAENSPLH,TRBJ1-6,TRBV10-3
ASSQLGRGEGYT,TRBJ1-2,TRBV4-2
SAGRMTIAGGTDTQY,TRBJ2-3,TRBV20-1
ASSQDWGQGRNTGELF,TRBJ2-2,TRBV4-2
SALGQSETQY,TRBJ2-5,TRBV20-1
SATPGTGGWEQF,TRBJ2-1,TRBV20-1
ASSLGAPGGADTQY,TRBJ2-3,TRBV7-2
ASSSVTPPLH,TRBJ1-6,TRBV28
SARGGQTNTEAF,TRBJ1-1,TRBV20-1
ASSYRLAGASSTDTQY,TRBJ2-3,TRBV6-5
ASSLLSSGGAETQY,TRBJ2-5,TRBV13
ASSPWQGDEQY,TRBJ2-7,TRBV18
SARDGQTTEETQY,TRBJ2-5,TRBV20-1
ASSLWGEVGTASAEQF,TRBJ2-1,TRBV28